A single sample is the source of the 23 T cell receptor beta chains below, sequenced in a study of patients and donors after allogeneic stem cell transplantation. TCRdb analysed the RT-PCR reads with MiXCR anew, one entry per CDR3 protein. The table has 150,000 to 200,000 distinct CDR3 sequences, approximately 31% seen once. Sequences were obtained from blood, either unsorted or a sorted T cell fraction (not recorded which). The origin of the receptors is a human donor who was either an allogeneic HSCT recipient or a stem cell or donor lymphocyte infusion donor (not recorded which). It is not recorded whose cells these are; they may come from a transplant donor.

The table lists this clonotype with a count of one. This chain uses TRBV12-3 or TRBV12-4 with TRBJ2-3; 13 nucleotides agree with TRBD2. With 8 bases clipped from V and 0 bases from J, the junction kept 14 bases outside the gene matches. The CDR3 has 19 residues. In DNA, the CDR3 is TGTGCCAGCTCCGGAGGGGGACTAGCGGGATGGGGCAGCACAGATACGCAGTATTTT. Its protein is CASSGGGLAGWGSTDTQYF.

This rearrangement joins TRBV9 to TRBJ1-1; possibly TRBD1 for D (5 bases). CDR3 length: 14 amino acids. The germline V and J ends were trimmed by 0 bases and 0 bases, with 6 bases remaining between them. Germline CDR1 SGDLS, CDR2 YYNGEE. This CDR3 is CASSVADMNTEAFF. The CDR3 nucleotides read TGTGCCAGCAGCGTAGCGGACATGAACACTGAAGCTTTCTTT. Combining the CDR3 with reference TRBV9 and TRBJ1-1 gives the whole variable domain DSGVTQTPKHLITATGQRVTLRCSPRSGDLSVYWYQQSLDQGLQFLIQYYNGEERAKGNILERFSAQQFPDLHSELNLSSLELGDSALYFCASSVADMNTEAFFGQGTRLTVV.

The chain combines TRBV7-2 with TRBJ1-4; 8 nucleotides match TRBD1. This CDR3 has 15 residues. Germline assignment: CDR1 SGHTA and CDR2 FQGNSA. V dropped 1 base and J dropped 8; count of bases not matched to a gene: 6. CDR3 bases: TGTGCCAGCAGCTTAGTAGGGACAGGAGACGAAAAACTGTTTTTT. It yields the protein CASSLVGTGDEKLFF.

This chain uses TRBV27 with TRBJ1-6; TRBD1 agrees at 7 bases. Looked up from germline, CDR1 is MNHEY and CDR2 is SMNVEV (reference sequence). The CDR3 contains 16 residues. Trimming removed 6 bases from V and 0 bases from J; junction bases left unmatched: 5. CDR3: CASRRGPGSYNSPLHF. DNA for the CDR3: TGTGCCAGCAGGAGGGGGCCAGGCTCCTATAATTCACCCCTCCACTTT.

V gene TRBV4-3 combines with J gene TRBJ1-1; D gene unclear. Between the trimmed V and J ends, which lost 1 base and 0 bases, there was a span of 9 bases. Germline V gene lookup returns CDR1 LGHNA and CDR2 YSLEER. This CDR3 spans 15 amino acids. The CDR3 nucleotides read TGCGCCAGCAGCCAAGCGGGATCCATGAACACTGAAGCTTTCTTT. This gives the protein CASSQAGSMNTEAFF.

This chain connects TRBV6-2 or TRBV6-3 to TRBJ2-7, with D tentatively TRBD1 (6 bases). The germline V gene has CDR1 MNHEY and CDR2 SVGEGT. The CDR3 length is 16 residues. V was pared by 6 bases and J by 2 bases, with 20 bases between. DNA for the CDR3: TGTGCCAGCAGACCTCCTACAGGGCTCGAAACCTACGAGCAGTACTTC. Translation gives CASRPPTGLETYEQYF.

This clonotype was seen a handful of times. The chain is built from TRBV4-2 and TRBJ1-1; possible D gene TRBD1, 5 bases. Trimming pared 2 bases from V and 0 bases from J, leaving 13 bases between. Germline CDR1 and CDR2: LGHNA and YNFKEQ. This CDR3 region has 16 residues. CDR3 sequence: CASSQTRGGMNTEAFF. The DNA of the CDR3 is TGTGCCAGCAGCCAAACCCGGGGGGGAATGAACACTGAAGCTTTCTTT.

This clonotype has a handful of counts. Written as DNA, the CDR3 is TGTGCCAGCAGTTCGCGCAACCCTAAGAGGTCTGAAGCTTTCTTT. Its translation is CASSSRNPKRSEAFF. The chain carries TRBV12-3 or TRBV12-4 and TRBJ1-1, with D hard to call. Trimming shortened V by 4 bases and J by 6 bases, and 18 bases separated the two germline ends. CDR3 length: 15 residues.

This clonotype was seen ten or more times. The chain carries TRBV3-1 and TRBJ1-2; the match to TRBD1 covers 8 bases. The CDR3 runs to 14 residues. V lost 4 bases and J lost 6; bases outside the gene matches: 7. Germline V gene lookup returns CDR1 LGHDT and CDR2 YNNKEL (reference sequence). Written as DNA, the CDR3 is TGTGCCAGCAGCCCCCCGGACAGGGTAAATGGCTACACCTTC. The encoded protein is CASSPPDRVNGYTF.

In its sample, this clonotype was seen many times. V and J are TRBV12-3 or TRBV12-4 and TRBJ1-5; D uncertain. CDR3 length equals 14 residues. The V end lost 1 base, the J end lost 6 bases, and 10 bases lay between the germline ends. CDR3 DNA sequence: TGTGCCAGCAGTTTAGGGGTAGAGGGTCAGCCCCAGCATTTT. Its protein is CASSLGVEGQPQHF.

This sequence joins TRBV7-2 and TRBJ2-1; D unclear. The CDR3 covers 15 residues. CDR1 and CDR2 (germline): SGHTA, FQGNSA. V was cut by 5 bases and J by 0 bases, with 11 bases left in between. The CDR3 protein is CASSPQLSSYNEQFF. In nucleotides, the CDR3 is TGTGCCAGCAGCCCTCAGTTGAGCTCCTACAATGAGCAGTTCTTC. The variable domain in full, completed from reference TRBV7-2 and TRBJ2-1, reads GAGVSQSPSNKVTEKGKDVELRCDPISGHTALYWYRQSLGQGLEFLIYFQGNSAPDKSGLPSDRFSAERTGGSVSTLTIQRTQQEDSAVYLCASSPQLSSYNEQFFGPGTRLTVL.

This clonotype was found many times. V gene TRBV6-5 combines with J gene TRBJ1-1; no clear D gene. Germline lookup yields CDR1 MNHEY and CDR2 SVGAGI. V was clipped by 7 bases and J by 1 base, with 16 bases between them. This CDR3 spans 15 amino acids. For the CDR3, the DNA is TGTGCCAGCACCAACCTCGGACGGTCGAACACTGAAGCTTTCTTT. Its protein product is CASTNLGRSNTEAFF.

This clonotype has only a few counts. For the CDR3, the DNA is TGTGCCAGCAGCTTAAGGCAGTGGCAGTTCTTC. This translates into CASSLRQWQFF. The chain employs TRBV11-2 and TRBJ2-1, with D unclear. Deletions cut 2 bases from V and 12 bases from J, with 8 bases between. The CDR3 consists of 11 residues. Germline CDR1 and CDR2: SGHAT and FQNNGV.

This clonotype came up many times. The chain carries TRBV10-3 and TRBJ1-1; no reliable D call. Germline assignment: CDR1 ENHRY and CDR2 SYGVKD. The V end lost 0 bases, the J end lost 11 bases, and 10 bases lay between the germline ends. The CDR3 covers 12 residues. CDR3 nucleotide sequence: TGTGCCATCAGTGAGTCTAAGACCAGGGCTTTCTTT. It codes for CAISESKTRAFF.

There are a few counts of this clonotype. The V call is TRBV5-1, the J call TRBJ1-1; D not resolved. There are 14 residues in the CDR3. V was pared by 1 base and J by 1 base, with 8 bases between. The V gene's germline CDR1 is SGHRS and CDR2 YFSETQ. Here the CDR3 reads CASSLYSKNTEAFF. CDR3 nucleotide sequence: TGCGCCAGCAGCTTGTACAGTAAGAACACTGAAGCTTTCTTT.

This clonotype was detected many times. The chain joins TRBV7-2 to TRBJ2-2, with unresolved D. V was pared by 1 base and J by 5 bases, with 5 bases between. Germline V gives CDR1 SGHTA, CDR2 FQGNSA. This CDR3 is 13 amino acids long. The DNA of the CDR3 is TGTGCCAGCAGCTTAGGGGGAACCGGGGAGCTGTTTTTT. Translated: CASSLGGTGELFF.

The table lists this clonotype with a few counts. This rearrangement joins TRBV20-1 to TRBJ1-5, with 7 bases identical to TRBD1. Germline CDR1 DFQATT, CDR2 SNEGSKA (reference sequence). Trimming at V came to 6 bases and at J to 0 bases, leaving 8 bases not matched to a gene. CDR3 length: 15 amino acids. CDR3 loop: CSARQGSDSNQPQHF. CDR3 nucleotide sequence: TGCAGTGCCCGACAGGGAAGCGATAGCAATCAGCCCCAGCATTTT.

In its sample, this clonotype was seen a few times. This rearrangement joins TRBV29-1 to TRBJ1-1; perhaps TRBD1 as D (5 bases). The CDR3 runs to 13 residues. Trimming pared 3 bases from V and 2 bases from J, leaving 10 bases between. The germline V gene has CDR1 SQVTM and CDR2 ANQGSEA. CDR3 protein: CSVEGRLNTEAFF. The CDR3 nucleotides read TGCAGCGTTGAGGGACGATTAAACACTGAAGCTTTCTTT.

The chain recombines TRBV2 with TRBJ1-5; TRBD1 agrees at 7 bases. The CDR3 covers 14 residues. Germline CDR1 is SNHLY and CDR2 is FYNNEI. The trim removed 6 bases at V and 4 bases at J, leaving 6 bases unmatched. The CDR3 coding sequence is TGTGCCAGCAGAGAGACAGGGAGGAATCAGCCCCAGCATTTT. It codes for CASRETGRNQPQHF.

CDR3 bases: TGTGCCAGCAGCCAGACAGGGGAGCAGTTCTTC. Its translation is CASSQTGEQFF. This chain links TRBV14 with TRBJ2-1; 7 nucleotides match TRBD1. V shed 3 bases and J 10 bases; nucleotides not matched to a gene: 0. The length of the CDR3 is 11 residues. Germline values: CDR1 SGHDN, CDR2 FVKESK. Together with reference TRBV14 and TRBJ2-1, the CDR3 gives the full variable domain: EAGVTQFPSHSVIEKGQTVTLRCDPISGHDNLYWYRRVMGKEIKFLLHFVKESKQDESGMPNNRFLAERTGGTYSTLKVQPAELEDSGVYFCASSQTGEQFFGPGTRLTVL.

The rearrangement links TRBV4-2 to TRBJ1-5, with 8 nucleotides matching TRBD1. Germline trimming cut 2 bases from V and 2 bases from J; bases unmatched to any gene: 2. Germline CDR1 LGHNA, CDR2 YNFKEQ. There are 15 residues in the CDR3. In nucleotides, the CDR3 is TGTGCCAGCAGCCAATGGGGACAGGGCAATCAGCCCCAGCATTTT. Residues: CASSQWGQGNQPQHF.

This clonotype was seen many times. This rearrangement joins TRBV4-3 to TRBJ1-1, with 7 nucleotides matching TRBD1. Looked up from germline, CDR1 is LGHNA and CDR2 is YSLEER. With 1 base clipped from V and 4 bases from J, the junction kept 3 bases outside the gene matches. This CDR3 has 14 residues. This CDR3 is CASSQGQGITEAFF. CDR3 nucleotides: TGCGCCAGCAGCCAAGGACAGGGAATCACTGAAGCTTTCTTT.

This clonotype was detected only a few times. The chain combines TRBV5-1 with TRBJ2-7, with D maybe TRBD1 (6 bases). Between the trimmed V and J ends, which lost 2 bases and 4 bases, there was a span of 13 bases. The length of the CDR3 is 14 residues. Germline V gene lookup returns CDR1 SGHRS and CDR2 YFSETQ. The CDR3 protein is CASSLRTDRYEQYF. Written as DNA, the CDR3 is TGCGCCAGCAGCTTACGGACAGATAGGTACGAGCAGTACTTC. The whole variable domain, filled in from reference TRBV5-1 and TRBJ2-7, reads KAGVTQTPRYLIKTRGQQVTLSCSPISGHRSVSWYQQTPGQGLQFLFEYFSETQRNKGNFPGRFSGRQFSNSRSEMNVSTLELGDSALYLCASSLRTDRYEQYFGPGTRLTVT.